This TCR beta chain was recorded in a study of identical twins. Study observations and caveats: The authors noted that invariant MAIT and iNKT cells could partly confound zero-insertion analyses.

In its sample, this clonotype was seen a few times. Its matching antigen is unknown. With template switching, a universal primer site was added, and the cDNA carried unique molecular identifiers. One entry per CDR3 protein results from TCRdb running MiXCR on the 5' RACE reads. The repertoire holds hundreds of thousands of distinct CDR3 sequences, with roughly 6% as singletons. The sample consisted of naive T cells sorted from blood. This TCR was recovered from a young man in good health.

This chain's CDR3 is CASSQDRTGGRDEQYV. Written as DNA, the CDR3 is TGTGCCAGCTCCCAGGACCGGACAGGGGGAAGGGACGAGCAGTACGTC. The rearrangement joins TRBV18 to TRBJ2-7; 10 bases line up with TRBD1. This CDR3 has 16 residues. J lost 5 bases, V lost 6 bases, and 13 bases had no gene match. Germline CDR1 reads KGHSH; CDR2 reads LQKENI.